Below, 13 T cell receptor beta chains from the same sample are listed, as sequenced in a study of CD8 T cells in ankylosing spondylitis. Whole-study results and caveats: Among TCR beta sequences, a motif of eight or nine highly homologous variants appeared characteristic of ankylosing spondylitis blood.

Each CDR3 protein gets one entry after TCRdb re-called the 5' RACE reads with MiXCR. The sample includes a few hundred thousand distinct CDR3 sequences, approximately 17% seen only once; the top ten take 0.95% to 1.1%. Their recognized antigens are unknown. Sequencing was done on a sample of blood, either unsorted or a sorted T cell fraction (not recorded which). These receptors originate from a male donor with ankylosing spondylitis.

This chain uses TRBV2 with TRBJ2-5; TRBD2 agrees at 15 bases. Germline lookup yields CDR1 SNHLY and CDR2 FYNNEI. The V and J ends lost 8 bases and 6 bases, in that order; junction bases with no gene match: 4. This CDR3 comprises 14 residues. The CDR3 here is CASSGLAGGKTQYF. CDR3 sequence (DNA): TGTGCCAGCTCCGGACTAGCGGGGGGGAAGACCCAGTACTTC.

This clonotype showed up just a few times. The J gene is TRBJ1-6, the V gene TRBV20-1; D might be TRBD1 (5 bases). This CDR3 comprises 13 residues. Germline CDR1 reads DFQATT; CDR2 reads SNEGSKA (reference sequence). Between the trimmed V and J ends, which lost 6 bases and 7 bases, there was a span of 13 bases. The CDR3 reads CSAEDRGNSPLHF. In DNA, the CDR3 is TGCAGTGCCGAAGACAGAGGCAATTCACCCCTCCACTTT.

The chain is built from TRBV5-1 and TRBJ2-3; possible D gene TRBD2, 7 bases. The V gene lost 4 bases and the J gene lost 3 bases, with 18 bases spanning the gap. Per the germline V gene, CDR1 is SGHRS and CDR2 is YFSETQ. The CDR3 has 16 amino acids. This chain's CDR3 is CASSLGGGPGTDTQYF. Written as DNA, the CDR3 is TGCGCCAGCAGCCTGGGGGGGGGGCCTGGGACAGATACGCAGTATTTT.

The table lists this clonotype with a few counts. The J gene is TRBJ2-3, the V gene TRBV6-1; possible D gene TRBD1, 6 bases. This CDR3 spans 14 amino acids. With 4 bases removed from V and 7 bases from J, the gap between germline ends came to 15 bases. Germline lookup yields CDR1 MNHNS and CDR2 SASEGT. The DNA of the CDR3 is TGTGCCAGCAGTGGCCAACAGGGTTTGAATACGCAGTATTTT. Protein sequence: CASSGQQGLNTQYF.

V gene TRBV24-1 combines with J gene TRBJ2-1, with TRBD2 matching 12 bases. CDR1 is KGHDR and CDR2 is SFDVKD in the germline V gene. V was pared by 4 bases and J by 9 bases, with 6 bases of the junction left unmatched. This CDR3 is 15 amino acids long. CDR3 nucleotides: TGTGCCACCAGTGACCTAGCGGGAGGGGGGGGTGAGCAGTTCTTC. It is translated as CATSDLAGGGGEQFF.

This clonotype turned up a few times. The V call is TRBV12-3 or TRBV12-4, the J call TRBJ1-5; TRBD1 might be the D (5 bases). The CDR3 is 13 amino acids. Trimming removed 6 bases at V and 8 bases at J, with 14 bases between. CDR3 nucleotides: TGTGCCAGCAGCGAAATTTGGGGGGAGCCCCAGCATTTT. This translates into CASSEIWGEPQHF.

The chain employs TRBV2 and TRBJ2-7; 8 bases align to TRBD2. The germline CDR1 and CDR2 sequences are SNHLY and FYNNEI. The CDR3 loop spans 15 amino acids. V was clipped by 7 bases and J by 1 base; unmatched bases: 9. Written as DNA, the CDR3 is TGTGCCAGCAAGGTAGATAGCGGGGTGTCCTACGAGCAGTACTTC. Amino acids: CASKVDSGVSYEQYF.

This clonotype was counted a few times. J is TRBJ2-1 and V is TRBV20-1; 9 nucleotides agree with TRBD1. Unmatched junction bases numbered 13, after V lost 3 bases and J lost 7 bases. The CDR3 consists of 16 residues. Germline V gene sequence: CDR1 DFQATT, CDR2 SNEGSKA (reference sequence). CDR3 DNA: TGCAGTGCTAGGTTGGTTCGGGGACAGGGATTGAATGAGCAGTTCTTC. Translation: CSARLVRGQGLNEQFF.

This clonotype was recorded a few times. J is TRBJ2-2 and V is TRBV6-1, with D maybe TRBD2 (6 bases). The CDR3 loop spans 14 amino acids. Deletions cut 7 bases from V and 7 bases from J, with 16 bases between. Germline CDR1 and CDR2: MNHNS and SASEGT. This CDR3 reads CASTPTGDSGELFF. The CDR3 nucleotides are TGTGCCAGCACCCCTACGGGGGATAGCGGGGAGCTGTTTTTT.

This clonotype was detected many times. The chain couples TRBV12-3 or TRBV12-4 to TRBJ2-2; no clear D gene. Deletions cut 4 bases from V and 6 bases from J, with 12 bases between. The CDR3 is 14 residues long. CDR3 in DNA: TGTGCCAGCAGTTCAACTTCGTCGGCCGGGGAGCTGTTTTTT. Amino acids: CASSSTSSAGELFF.

This chain joins TRBV6-1 and TRBJ1-1; D is ambiguous. Germline CDR1 reads MNHNS; CDR2 reads SASEGT. The ends were cut back, 7 bases at V and 5 bases at J, with 11 bases in the middle. The CDR3 is 12 residues long. The CDR3 loop is CASNQARTEAFF. For the CDR3, the DNA is TGTGCCAGCAACCAAGCGCGGACTGAAGCTTTCTTT.

V gene TRBV4-1 combines with J gene TRBJ1-5; 8 bases are a match to TRBD1. This CDR3 has 16 residues. Unmatched junction bases numbered 9, after V lost 4 bases and J lost 4 bases. Germline V gene lookup returns CDR1 MGHRA and CDR2 YSYEKL. CDR3 bases: TGCGCCAGCAGCCGGGAAGGGGACAGGACTAATCAGCCCCAGCATTTT. Protein: CASSREGDRTNQPQHF.

In this sample, this clonotype turned up many times. This chain connects TRBV5-5 to TRBJ2-1, with D perhaps TRBD1 (6 bases). The CDR3 is made up of 14 amino acids. Trimming stripped 2 bases from V and 5 bases from J, with 11 bases between. The germline V gene has CDR1 SGHKS and CDR2 YYEKEE (reference sequence). The CDR3: CASSFNRADNEQFF. The CDR3 coding sequence is TGTGCCAGCAGCTTTAACAGGGCGGACAATGAGCAGTTCTTC.